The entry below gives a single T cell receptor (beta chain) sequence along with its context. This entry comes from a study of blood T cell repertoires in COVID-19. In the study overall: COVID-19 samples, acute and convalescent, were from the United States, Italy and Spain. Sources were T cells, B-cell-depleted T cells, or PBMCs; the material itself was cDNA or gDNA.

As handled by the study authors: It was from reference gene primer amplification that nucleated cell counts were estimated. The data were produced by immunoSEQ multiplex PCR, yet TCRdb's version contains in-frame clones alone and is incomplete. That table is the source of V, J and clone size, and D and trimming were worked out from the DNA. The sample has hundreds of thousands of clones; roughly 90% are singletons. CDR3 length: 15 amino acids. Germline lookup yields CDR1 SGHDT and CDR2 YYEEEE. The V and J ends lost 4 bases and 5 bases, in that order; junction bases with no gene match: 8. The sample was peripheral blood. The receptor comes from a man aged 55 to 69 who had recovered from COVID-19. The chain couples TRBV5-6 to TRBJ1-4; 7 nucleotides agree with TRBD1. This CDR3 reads CASSSYRGPNEKLFF. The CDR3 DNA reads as TGTGCCAGCAGCAGCTACAGGGGACCGAATGAAAAACTGTTTTTT.